The text below deals with one TCR beta chain. Antigen unknown. The data are from a study of human T cells and chemical hapten exposure. Study context: A mostly female patient group had alopecia areata, totalis or universalis.

The germline V gene encodes CDR1 MDHEN and CDR2 SYDVKM. The CDR3 is made up of 17 amino acids. J gave up 0 bases and V 3 bases, and 5 bases lay outside the gene matches. TCRdb called the RACE reads again in MiXCR, with one record for every CDR3 protein. The sample contains roughly 380,000 distinct CDR3 sequences, around 6% of which appear only once. Noted time point: patch test 2, 6 weeks after DPC sensitization. Treatment here: therapeutic diphenylcyclopropenone sensitization with weekly scalp DPC. General study results and limits: Expanded TCRs clustered into significantly more large CDR3 similarity groups than controls, the analysis revealed. With DPC sensitization, TCRs exceeding 1 in 1000 frequency showed no change.

The sequencing used whole blood, collected in connection with sensitization to the hapten diphenylcyclopropenone (DPC). This TCR came from a woman aged 18-30 years with alopecia areata. Some clones in this sample may be carry-over from other donors' samples. The J gene is TRBJ1-6, the V gene TRBV28, with 7 bases aligning to TRBD1. CDR3 in amino acids: CASSLPGQSSYNSPLHF. The CDR3 nucleotides read TGTGCCAGCAGTTTGCCGGGACAGAGCTCCTATAATTCACCCCTCCACTTT.